This is a list of T cell receptor beta chains from one sample in a study of blood T cell repertoires in COVID-19. Clones were sequenced by immunoSEQ multiplex PCR, and TCRdb holds only the in-frame ones, with some missing. The sample has roughly 220,000 clones, roughly 90% seen once. Sample: PBMCs or T cells enriched from blood (not recorded which). These receptors came from a man aged 30 to 45 who had been exposed to COVID-19. Both conserved end residues are part of each CDR3. Each record gives: D gene, clone size, J gene, V gene, CDR3 protein, CDR3 DNA. A D gene is named only where the DNA matches it firmly. Not every row has a clone size; where given, it reads once, few, many or a size class.

d_gene: -; abundance: -; j_gene: TRBJ2-2; v_gene: TRBV4-1; CDR3aa: CASSQEEGGAGELFF; CDR3nt: TGCGCCAGCAGCCAAGAGGAAGGGGGGGCCGGGGAGCTGTTTTTT
d_gene: TRBD2; abundance: -; j_gene: TRBJ2-5; v_gene: TRBV7-9; CDR3aa: CASSFRRLAQETQYF; CDR3nt: TGTGCCAGCAGCTTCCGGAGACTAGCGCAAGAGACCCAGTACTTC
d_gene: TRBD2; abundance: -; j_gene: TRBJ2-1; v_gene: TRBV6-2/TRBV6-3; CDR3aa: CASSYFPGLAGENNEQFF; CDR3nt: TGTGCCAGCAGTTACTTTCCGGGACTAGCGGGGGAGAACAATGAGCAGTTCTTC
d_gene: TRBD2; abundance: -; j_gene: TRBJ2-7; v_gene: TRBV7-9; CDR3aa: CASSPTGTTSYEQYF; CDR3nt: TGTGCCAGCAGTCCGACCGGGACTACCTCCTACGAGCAGTACTTC
d_gene: TRBD1; abundance: -; j_gene: TRBJ1-1; v_gene: TRBV11-2; CDR3aa: CASSLGMDRVEAFF; CDR3nt: TGTGCCAGCAGCTTAGGTATGGACAGGGTTGAAGCTTTCTTT
d_gene: -; abundance: -; j_gene: TRBJ2-7; v_gene: TRBV6-4; CDR3aa: CASSDRERQYF; CDR3nt: TGTGCCAGCAGTGATCGGGAACGGCAGTACTTC
d_gene: TRBD1; abundance: -; j_gene: TRBJ2-2; v_gene: TRBV19; CDR3aa: CASTARDRNTGELFF; CDR3nt: TGTGCCAGTACGGCCCGGGACAGGAACACCGGGGAGCTGTTTTTT
d_gene: -; abundance: -; j_gene: TRBJ2-5; v_gene: TRBV10-1; CDR3aa: CASSGMAGPQYF; CDR3nt: TGCGCCAGCAGTGGAATGGCTGGCCCCCAGTACTTC
d_gene: -; abundance: -; j_gene: TRBJ1-5; v_gene: TRBV4-1; CDR3aa: CASSQLTREQPQHF; CDR3nt: TGCGCCAGCAGCCAATTGACACGAGAACAGCCCCAGCATTTT
d_gene: -; abundance: -; j_gene: TRBJ2-1; v_gene: TRBV19; CDR3aa: CASRAGHSSSYNEQFF; CDR3nt: TGTGCCAGTAGGGCAGGGCACTCGAGCTCCTACAATGAGCAGTTCTTC
d_gene: TRBD1; abundance: -; j_gene: TRBJ2-1; v_gene: TRBV6-6; CDR3aa: CASSYSDRDEQFF; CDR3nt: TGTGCCAGCAGTTACTCGGACAGGGATGAGCAGTTCTTC
d_gene: TRBD2; abundance: -; j_gene: TRBJ2-3; v_gene: TRBV5-1; CDR3aa: CASSLGSSGGSTDTQYF; CDR3nt: TGCGCCAGCAGCTTAGGTTCTAGCGGGGGCTCCACAGATACGCAGTATTTT
d_gene: -; abundance: -; j_gene: TRBJ2-1; v_gene: TRBV7-2; CDR3aa: CASSLGTTVGEQFF; CDR3nt: TGTGCCAGCAGCTTAGGGACTACCGTTGGGGAGCAGTTCTTC
d_gene: -; abundance: -; j_gene: TRBJ2-1; v_gene: TRBV6-5; CDR3aa: CASSLGTYNEQFF; CDR3nt: TGTGCCAGCAGCCTCGGTACCTACAATGAGCAGTTCTTC
d_gene: -; abundance: once; j_gene: TRBJ1-1; v_gene: TRBV15; CDR3aa: CATSRDPDRVEAFF; CDR3nt: TGTGCCACCAGCAGAGATCCTGACAGAGTTGAAGCTTTCTTT
d_gene: TRBD1; abundance: -; j_gene: TRBJ1-2; v_gene: TRBV6-5; CDR3aa: CASRRRGQPGYTF; CDR3nt: TGTGCCAGCAGGCGCAGGGGGCAACCGGGCTACACCTTC
d_gene: -; abundance: once; j_gene: TRBJ1-5; v_gene: TRBV12-3/TRBV12-4; CDR3aa: CASGRQTNQPQHF; CDR3nt: TGTGCCAGCGGTCGACAGACCAATCAGCCCCAGCATTTT
d_gene: -; abundance: -; j_gene: TRBJ2-1; v_gene: TRBV30; CDR3aa: CAWGPNRVQEFF; CDR3nt: TGTGCCTGGGGCCCCAACAGGGTCCAGGAGTTCTTC
d_gene: -; abundance: -; j_gene: TRBJ2-1; v_gene: TRBV4-1; CDR3aa: CASSPRTANINEQFF; CDR3nt: TGCGCCAGCAGCCCACGGACAGCCAACATTAATGAGCAGTTCTTC
d_gene: TRBD2; abundance: -; j_gene: TRBJ2-2; v_gene: TRBV15; CDR3aa: CATSRETSGNTGELFF; CDR3nt: TGTGCCACCAGCAGAGAGACTAGCGGTAACACCGGGGAGCTGTTTTTT
d_gene: -; abundance: once; j_gene: TRBJ2-7; v_gene: TRBV10-2; CDR3aa: CATETGGNEQYF; CDR3nt: TGCGCCACCGAAACAGGAGGGAACGAGCAGTACTTC
d_gene: -; abundance: -; j_gene: TRBJ1-2; v_gene: TRBV5-6; CDR3aa: CASSVSGIQNYGYTF; CDR3nt: TGTGCCAGCAGTGTTTCGGGAATCCAGAACTATGGCTACACCTTC